One and the same sample provided the 7 T cell receptor beta chains below, sequenced in a study of T cell responses to AZD1222 COVID-19 vaccine. Profiling relied on immunoSEQ multiplex PCR, and the TCRdb table lists in-frame clones only, not all of them. The sample shows approximately 140,000 clones, approximately 90% of them seen only once. The sample was peripheral blood, taken on day 0 of AZD1222 vaccination. The receptors were sampled from an adult in good health.

Details on this clone: The junction and the germline gene differ at one end; a read error may be behind it. This chain uses TRBV11-2 with TRBJ1-1, with D unclear. The CDR3 runs to 13 residues. The germline CDR1 and CDR2 sequences are SGHAT and FQNNGV. CDR3 nucleotides: TGTGCCAGCAGCTTAGATGAAAAAGGGAGGCCCCGCTTT. Amino acids: CASSLDEKGRPRF. Filled out from reference TRBV11-2 and TRBJ1-1, the complete variable domain reads EAGVAQSPRYKIIEKRQSVAFWCNPISGHATLYWYQQILGQGPKLLIQFQNNGVVDDSQLPKDRFSAERLKGVDSTLKIQPAKLEDSAVYLCASSLDEKGRPRFGQGTRLTVV.

The chain recombines TRBV7-8 with TRBJ1-1; 7 bases are shared with TRBD1. Germline V gives CDR1 SGHVS, CDR2 FQNEAQ. The V segment lost 5 bases and the J segment 1 base; nucleotides outside the gene matches: 7. The CDR3 contains 15 residues. CDR3 DNA: TGTGCCAGCAGCAGCTGGGACAGCGCGAACACTGAAGCTTTCTTT. Translated, it gives CASSSWDSANTEAFF.

The chain combines TRBV6-1 with TRBJ2-7; the match to TRBD1 covers 9 bases. The CDR3 has 15 amino acids. Per germline, CDR1 MNHNS and CDR2 SASEGT. The J segment lost 6 bases and the V segment lost 2 bases, leaving 8 bases of the junction unmatched. The DNA for the CDR3 is TGTGCCAGCAGTGAACAGACAGGGGGGGCCTCCGAGCAGTACTTC. Protein sequence: CASSEQTGGASEQYF.

This chain connects TRBV7-3 to TRBJ2-2; TRBD2 matches 13 bases. The CDR3 runs 18 residues. J gave up 3 bases and V 3 bases, and 7 bases lay outside the gene matches. The germline CDR1 and CDR2 sequences are SGHTA and FQGTGA. The CDR3 spells CASSFMTSGRSYTGELFF. The CDR3 bases are TGTGCCAGCAGCTTCATGACTAGCGGGAGGTCCTACACCGGGGAGCTGTTTTTT. Full variable domain (remainder filled in from reference TRBV7-3 and TRBJ2-2): GAGVSQTPSNKVTEKGKYVELRCDPISGHTALYWYRQSLGQGPEFLIYFQGTGAADDSGLPNDRFFAVRPEGSVSTLKIQRTERGDSAVYLCASSFMTSGRSYTGELFFGEGSRLTVL.

The chain links TRBV5-8 to TRBJ2-7; 7 nucleotides match TRBD1. V lost 2 bases and J lost 4; bases outside the gene matches: 9. Per the germline V gene, CDR1 is SGHTS and CDR2 is YDEGEE. The CDR3 length is 15 residues. The CDR3 is CASSFQGEGLYEQYF. CDR3 in DNA: TGTGCCAGCAGCTTTCAGGGGGAAGGCTTGTACGAGCAGTACTTC.

CDR3 nucleotide sequence: TGCGCCAGCAGCGAAGGACGGGGAGGCGCAGGAATCTATGGCTACACCTTC. This translates into CASSEGRGGAGIYGYTF. The chain couples TRBV5-1 to TRBJ1-2; D call uncertain. The CDR3 loop spans 17 amino acids. V was shortened by 4 bases and J by 4 bases, with 23 bases between the two germline ends. Germline V gives CDR1 SGHRS, CDR2 YFSETQ.

This clone is a singleton in its sample. The rearrangement uses TRBV29-1 and TRBJ2-5; weak D call: TRBD1 (6 bases). The ends were cut back, 6 bases at V and 5 bases at J, with 19 bases in the middle. CDR1 and CDR2 from the germline V gene are SQVTM and ANQGSEA. This CDR3 contains 14 residues. This chain's CDR3 is CSVTRQVKWETQYF. CDR3 nucleotide sequence: TGCAGCGTGACGAGACAGGTGAAGTGGGAGACCCAGTACTTC.